This passage covers 28 T cell receptor beta chains from one sample sequenced in a study of early T cells in non-severe SARS-CoV-2 infection. TCRdb redid the calling of the 5' RACE reads with MiXCR, one entry per CDR3 protein. The sample contains around 63,000 distinct CDR3 sequences, around 13% of which appear only once. What was sequenced was whole blood. The origin of the receptors is an adult who was a healthcare worker with PCR-confirmed SARS-CoV-2 infection or an uninfected control (not recorded which).

There are many counts of this clonotype. This chain connects TRBV27 to TRBJ2-3, with D unresolved. Trimming removed 3 bases at V and 1 base at J, with 8 bases between. CDR3 length equals 14 residues. Germline assignment: CDR1 MNHEY and CDR2 SMNVEV (reference sequence). CDR3 amino acids: CASSFRRGTDTQYF. DNA of the CDR3: TGTGCCAGCAGTTTTCGCAGAGGCACAGATACGCAGTATTTT.

This clonotype has more than one count but fewer than ten. This sequence joins TRBV27 and TRBJ2-2; D ambiguous. The V end lost 4 bases, the J end lost 2 bases, and 17 bases lay between the germline ends. This CDR3 contains 17 residues. Per the germline V gene, CDR1 is MNHEY and CDR2 is SMNVEV (reference sequence). CDR3: CASSSAQSGINTGELFF. In DNA form, the CDR3 reads TGTGCCAGCAGTTCCGCCCAATCGGGTATCAACACCGGGGAGCTGTTTTTT.

This clonotype was seen at least ten times. The V call is TRBV10-3, the J call TRBJ2-7, with a possible D match to TRBD2 (6 bases). Germline V gives CDR1 ENHRY, CDR2 SYGVKD. The CDR3 consists of 16 residues. V shed 3 bases and J shed 1 base, with 16 bases lying between them. CDR3 protein: CAISDPISRGSYEQYF. CDR3 in DNA: TGTGCCATCAGTGATCCGATTTCGCGGGGTTCCTACGAGCAGTACTTC.

The V and J genes are TRBV15 and TRBJ2-5; TRBD2 might be the D (6 bases). From germline, CDR1 is LNHNV and CDR2 YYDKDF (reference sequence). The CDR3 length is 15 residues. The V end lost 1 base, the J end lost 0 bases, and 9 bases lay between the germline ends. CDR3: CATSRGAGYQETQYF. As DNA, the CDR3 is TGTGCCACCAGCAGAGGCGCGGGGTACCAAGAGACCCAGTACTTC.

The chain uses TRBV20-1 and TRBJ2-1; D is unresolved. Germline V CDR1 and CDR2: DFQATT, SNEGSKA (reference sequence). CDR3 length equals 14 residues. Trimming cost V 6 bases and J 0 bases, with 12 bases left between them. CDR3 amino acids: CSAILTSSYNEQFF. CDR3 in DNA: TGCAGTGCAATACTCACAAGCTCCTACAATGAGCAGTTCTTC.

This clonotype was recorded many times. This chain connects TRBV10-2 to TRBJ2-2; 10 bases are a match to TRBD1. The length of the CDR3 is 16 residues. The germline gives CDR1 WSHSY, CDR2 SAAADI. The V gene end was trimmed by 6 bases and the J gene end by 7 bases; junction bases not matched to a gene: 11. CDR3 loop: CASRNLGQGDGGELFF. CDR3 nucleotides: TGCGCCAGCAGAAACCTTGGACAGGGGGACGGCGGGGAGCTGTTTTTT.

The chain uses TRBV12-3 or TRBV12-4 and TRBJ2-7; 7 bases are a match to TRBD1. J was trimmed by 6 bases and V by 3 bases; bases with no gene match: 5. The length of the CDR3 is 13 residues. The CDR3 is CASSFGQVSEQYF. The DNA for the CDR3 is TGTGCCAGCAGTTTCGGACAGGTGAGCGAGCAGTACTTC.

There are many counts of this clonotype. The V call is TRBV24-1, the J call TRBJ2-5; 9 bases are shared with TRBD1. Trimming at V came to 2 bases and at J to 2 bases, leaving 5 bases not matched to a gene. CDR1 and CDR2 (germline): KGHDR, SFDVKD. This CDR3 is built from 16 residues. CDR3 amino acids: CATSDSGTGRQETQYF. DNA of the CDR3: TGTGCCACCAGTGATTCCGGGACAGGGCGGCAAGAGACCCAGTACTTC.

This clonotype was found a few times. This chain links TRBV6-5 with TRBJ1-2; the D gene is possibly TRBD1 (6 bases). Per the germline V gene, CDR1 is MNHEY and CDR2 is SVGAGI. The CDR3 spans 13 residues. V was pared by 2 bases and J by 4 bases, with 8 bases between. The CDR3 DNA is TGTGCCAGCAGTTACGGGGGCCTCTATGGCTACACCTTC. This encodes CASSYGGLYGYTF.

This clonotype has at least ten counts. The chain joins TRBV5-1 to TRBJ1-5; TRBD1 aligns across 12 bases. Germline CDR1 is SGHRS and CDR2 is YFSETQ. The CDR3 sequence is 19 residues long. The J segment lost 2 bases and the V segment lost 4 bases, leaving 13 bases of the junction unmatched. The CDR3 DNA reads TGCGCCAGCAGCACTGCCGGGACAGGGGGCTCCTTGGGCAATCAGCCCCAGCATTTT. Translating it yields CASSTAGTGGSLGNQPQHF.

Many counts were recorded for this clonotype. J is TRBJ1-2 and V is TRBV4-2; tentative D call: TRBD1 (6 bases). There are 14 residues in the CDR3. The V gene's germline CDR1 is LGHNA and CDR2 YNFKEQ. V gave up 2 bases and J gave up 2 bases, with 9 bases separating them. The DNA for the CDR3 is TGTGCCAGCAGCCAAACCGGGACAAACTATGGCTACACCTTC. It is translated as CASSQTGTNYGYTF.

This clonotype was seen ten or more times. The chain has TRBV27 and TRBJ1-5, with D perhaps matching TRBD1 (6 bases). The CDR3 is made up of 16 amino acids. Looked up from germline, CDR1 is MNHEY and CDR2 is SMNVEV (reference sequence). V was pared by 6 bases and J by 16 bases, with 31 bases between. In nucleotides, the CDR3 is TGTGCCAGCAGCCCCCGGGAAGCCCAGGGGTCAGCCCCAGAACATTTT. It encodes CASSPREAQGSAPEHF.

This clonotype turned up a few times. The V call is TRBV7-9, the J call TRBJ1-1; 7 bases match TRBD1. The junction had 3 bases not matched to a gene; V was cut back by 3 bases and J by 8 bases. The CDR3 is 12 residues long. Germline assignment: CDR1 SEHNR and CDR2 FQNEAQ (reference sequence). This CDR3 is CASSLDRTEAFF. CDR3 nucleotides: TGTGCCAGCAGCTTGGACAGGACCGAAGCTTTCTTT.

This clonotype has just a few counts. The gene calls are TRBV4-1 and TRBJ2-3; D not certain. The CDR3 length is 14 residues. Trimming took 0 bases from V and 2 from J, leaving 6 bases between them. Germline CDR1 MGHRA, CDR2 YSYEKL. The CDR3 region has the DNA TGCGCCAGCAGCCAAGAGTCTTACACAGATACGCAGTATTTT. It specifies CASSQESYTDTQYF.

The chain has TRBV6-5 and TRBJ2-2, with no clear D. The V and J ends lost 2 bases and 6 bases respectively, with 7 bases between them. CDR3 length: 13 amino acids. Per the germline V gene, CDR1 is MNHEY and CDR2 is SVGAGI. CDR3 coding DNA: TGTGCCAGCAGTTACGGAATGGCCGGGGAGCTGTTTTTT. Residues: CASSYGMAGELFF.

This clonotype was detected many times. V usage is TRBV12-3 or TRBV12-4 and J usage is TRBJ1-5; 9 bases match TRBD1. J gave up 4 bases and V 6 bases, and 13 bases lay outside the gene matches. This CDR3 is built from 17 residues. CDR3 bases: TGTGCCAGCAGACGTAATACAGGGGGCGCAGAGAATCAGCCCCAGCATTTT. Translation: CASRRNTGGAENQPQHF.

The sample holds many counts of this clonotype. This rearrangement joins TRBV6-5 to TRBJ2-3; tentative D call: TRBD1 (6 bases). Germline V gives CDR1 MNHEY, CDR2 SVGAGI. Trimming removed 5 bases from V and 4 bases from J, with 10 bases in between. The CDR3 consists of 13 residues. CDR3 loop: CASSRGMSDTQYF. DNA for the CDR3: TGTGCCAGCAGTAGGGGGATGTCAGATACGCAGTATTTT.

This clonotype has at least ten counts. The rearrangement links TRBV7-6 to TRBJ1-4; 8 bases map to TRBD1. V shed 4 bases, J shed 8 bases, and the junction held 12 bases outside the gene matches. Per germline, CDR1 SGHVS and CDR2 FNYEAQ. This CDR3 is built from 16 residues. This chain's CDR3 is CASSSRGQGVKEKLFF. CDR3 in DNA: TGTGCCAGCAGCTCCCGAGGACAGGGTGTTAAGGAAAAACTGTTTTTT.

This clonotype came up many times. V is TRBV6-5 and J is TRBJ1-1; 7 bases line up with TRBD1. There are 15 residues in the CDR3. The trim removed 7 bases at V and 5 bases at J, leaving 13 bases unmatched. Germline CDR1 and CDR2: MNHEY and SVGAGI. The CDR3 is CASIPTRDRRTEAFF. Written as DNA, the CDR3 is TGTGCCAGCATTCCCACCAGGGACAGACGGACTGAAGCTTTCTTT.

This clonotype was counted between two and nine times. J is TRBJ2-1 and V is TRBV13; D is ambiguous. V dropped 2 bases and J dropped 6 bases, with 11 bases sitting between them. This CDR3 spans 14 amino acids. Germline values: CDR1 PRHDT, CDR2 FYEKMQ (reference sequence). CDR3 DNA sequence: TGTGCCAGCAGCTTAAGGACCCCCCTCAATGAGCAGTTCTTC. Its protein product is CASSLRTPLNEQFF.

This clonotype was picked up a small number of times. The chain couples TRBV12-3 or TRBV12-4 to TRBJ2-7; D unresolved. V was trimmed by 7 bases and J by 2 bases, leaving 12 bases between them. CDR3 length: 13 amino acids. The CDR3 region is CASTPQVPYEQYF. As DNA, the CDR3 is TGTGCCAGCACCCCCCAAGTCCCCTACGAGCAGTACTTC.

This clonotype was observed many times. The chain is built from TRBV6-2 or TRBV6-3 and TRBJ1-2; no firm D call. Looked up from germline, CDR1 is MNHEY and CDR2 is SVGEGT. The CDR3 length is 12 residues. The V end lost 6 bases, the J end lost 8 bases, and 13 bases lay between the germline ends. The CDR3, as DNA: TGTGCCAGCAGGACGGGCGGTCGCGGCTACACCTTC. Protein product: CASRTGGRGYTF.

This rearrangement joins TRBV7-9 to TRBJ2-7, with unresolved D. Per the germline V gene, CDR1 is SEHNR and CDR2 is FQNEAQ (reference sequence). V was trimmed by 1 base and J by 2 bases, leaving 9 bases between them. The CDR3 loop spans 14 amino acids. CDR3 nucleotides: TGTGCCAGCAGCTTAGAACAGCCACCCTACGAGCAGTACTTC. It is translated as CASSLEQPPYEQYF.

This clonotype appeared many times. The chain uses TRBV6-6 and TRBJ2-1; D is possibly TRBD2 (7 bases). V was trimmed by 5 bases and J by 7 bases, leaving 18 bases between them. Germline loops: CDR1 MNHNY, CDR2 SVGAGI (reference sequence). This CDR3 is 15 amino acids long. CDR3 amino acids: CASSTGGAQLNEQFF. The CDR3 DNA reads as TGTGCCAGCAGTACTGGGGGGGCCCAGTTGAATGAGCAGTTCTTC.

This clonotype has at least ten counts. The chain uses TRBV12-3 or TRBV12-4 and TRBJ1-2, with D possibly being TRBD1 (6 bases). V was pared by 6 bases and J by 0 bases, with 11 bases between. The CDR3 is made up of 14 amino acids. The CDR3 region is CASSRTAANYGYTF. The CDR3 DNA follows: TGTGCCAGCAGCAGGACAGCAGCTAACTATGGCTACACCTTC.

Of note for this clonotype: This sequence may be a read error, since a much larger clone differs from it by one base. This sequence joins TRBV6-1 and TRBJ2-1; D is unclear. Germline V gene sequence: CDR1 MNHNS, CDR2 SASEGT. The CDR3 totals 16 residues. CDR3 sequence reads: CVSSERHRSSYNEQFF. DNA of the CDR3: TGTGTCAGCAGTGAGCGCCACAGAAGCTCCTACAATGAGCAGTTCTTC.

This clonotype was observed a handful of times. The CDR3 loop is CASSYSQDQGYF. The CDR3 DNA sequence: TGTGCCAGCAGTTACTCACAGGACCAGGGGTACTTC. The rearrangement uses TRBV6-6 and TRBJ2-7, with a weak D call TRBD1 (5 bases). CDR3 length: 12 amino acids. The germline V and J ends were trimmed by 0 bases and 12 bases, with 12 bases remaining between them. Germline lookup yields CDR1 MNHNY and CDR2 SVGAGI (reference sequence).

The chain recombines TRBV3-1 with TRBJ2-3; 8 bases line up with TRBD2. Germline-derived CDR1 and CDR2 are LGHDT and YNNKEL (reference sequence). The ends lost 1 base at V and 3 bases at J; junction bases unmatched: 6. The CDR3 covers 16 residues. The DNA of the CDR3 is TGTGCCAGCAGCCAAGGCCCAGCGGGGGTAACAGATACGCAGTATTTT. Its translation: CASSQGPAGVTDTQYF.